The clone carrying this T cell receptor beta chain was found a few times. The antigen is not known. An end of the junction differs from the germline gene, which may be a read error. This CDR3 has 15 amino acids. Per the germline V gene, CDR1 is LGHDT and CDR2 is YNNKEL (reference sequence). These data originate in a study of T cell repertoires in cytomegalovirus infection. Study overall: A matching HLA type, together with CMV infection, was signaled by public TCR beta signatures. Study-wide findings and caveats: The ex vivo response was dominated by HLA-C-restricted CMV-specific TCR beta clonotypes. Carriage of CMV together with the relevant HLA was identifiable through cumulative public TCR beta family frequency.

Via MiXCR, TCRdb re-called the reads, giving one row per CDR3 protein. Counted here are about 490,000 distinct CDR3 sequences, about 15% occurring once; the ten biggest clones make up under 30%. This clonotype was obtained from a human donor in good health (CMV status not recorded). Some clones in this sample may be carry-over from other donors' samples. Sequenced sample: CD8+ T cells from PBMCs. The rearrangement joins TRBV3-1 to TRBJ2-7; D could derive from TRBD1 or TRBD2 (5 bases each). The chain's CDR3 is CASSHPGRHSDEQYF. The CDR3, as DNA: TGTGCCAGCAGCCATCCGGGACGCCACTCCGACGAGCAGTACTTC.